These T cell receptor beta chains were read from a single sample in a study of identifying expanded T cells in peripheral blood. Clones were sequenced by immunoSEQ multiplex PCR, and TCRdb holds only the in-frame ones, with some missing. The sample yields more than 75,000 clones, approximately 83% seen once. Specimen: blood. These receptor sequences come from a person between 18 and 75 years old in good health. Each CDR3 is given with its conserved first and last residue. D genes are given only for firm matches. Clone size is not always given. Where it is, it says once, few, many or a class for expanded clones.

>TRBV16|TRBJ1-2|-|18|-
CASSRSQDGRNFLYGYTF
TGTGCCAGCAGCCGGAGCCAGGACGGCCGAAATTTTCTCTATGGCTACACCTTC
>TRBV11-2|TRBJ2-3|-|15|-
CASSLVLAPTDTQYF
TGTGCCAGCAGCTTAGTCCTCGCACCCACAGATACGCAGTATTTT
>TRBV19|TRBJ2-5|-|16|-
CASSIDLYGGAETQYF
TGTGCCAGTAGTATAGATCTATACGGGGGCGCGGAGACCCAGTACTTC
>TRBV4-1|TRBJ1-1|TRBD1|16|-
CASSHGQGLLNTEAFF
TGCGCCAGCAGCCACGGACAGGGCCTCTTGAACACTGAAGCTTTCTTT
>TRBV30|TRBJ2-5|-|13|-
CAWSGGLQETQYF
TGTGCCTGGAGTGGGGGGCTCCAAGAGACCCAGTACTTC
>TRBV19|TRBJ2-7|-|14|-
CASSGRMQTYEQYF
TGTGCCAGTAGTGGACGGATGCAAACCTACGAGCAGTACTTC
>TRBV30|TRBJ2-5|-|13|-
CAWSGAPWETQYF
TGTGCCTGGAGTGGGGCCCCGTGGGAGACCCAGTACTTC
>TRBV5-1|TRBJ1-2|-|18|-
CASSSARDISKGTYGYTF
TGCGCCAGCAGCTCTGCCCGGGACATATCAAAGGGTACCTATGGCTACACCTTC
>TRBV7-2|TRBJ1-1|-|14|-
CASSSWGPSAEAFF
TGTGCCAGCAGCTCCTGGGGACCGAGCGCTGAAGCTTTCTTT
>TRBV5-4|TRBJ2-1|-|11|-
CASSLGYEQFF
TGTGCCAGCAGCTTGGGTTATGAGCAGTTCTTC
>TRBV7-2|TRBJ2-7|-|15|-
CASSLAGTEGYEQYF
TGTGCCAGCAGCTTAGCGGGGACTGAGGGCTACGAGCAGTACTTC
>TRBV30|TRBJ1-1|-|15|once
CAWMRQRVVDTEAFF
TGTGCCTGGATGAGACAGCGGGTCGTGGACACTGAAGCTTTCTTT
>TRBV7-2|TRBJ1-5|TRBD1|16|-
CASSSFGQGAGQPQHF
TGTGCCAGCAGCTCCTTCGGACAGGGAGCAGGTCAGCCCCAGCATTTT
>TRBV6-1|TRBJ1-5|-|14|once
CASSAEISNQPQHF
TGTGCCAGCAGCGCGGAAATTAGCAATCAGCCCCAGCATTTT
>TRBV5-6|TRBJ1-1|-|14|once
CASSLPNMNTEAFF
TGTGCCAGCAGCTTGCCAAACATGAACACTGAAGCTTTCTTT
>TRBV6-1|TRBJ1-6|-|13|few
CASSGDDLSPLHF
TGTGCCAGCAGTGGGGACGACCTCTCCCCCCTCCACTTT
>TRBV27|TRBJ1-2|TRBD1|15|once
CASRTTGAIVGGYTF
TGTGCCAGCAGGACGACAGGGGCCATCGTGGGCGGCTACACCTTC
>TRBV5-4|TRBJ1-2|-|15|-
CASSWGAGSNYGYTF
TGTGCCAGCAGCTGGGGGGCCGGGTCTAACTATGGCTACACCTTC
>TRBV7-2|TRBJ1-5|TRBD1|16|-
CASSTTDRQLDQPQHF
TGTGCCAGCAGCACCACGGACAGGCAGCTTGATCAGCCCCAGCATTTT
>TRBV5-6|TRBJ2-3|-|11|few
CASSLMDTQYF
TGTGCCAGCAGCCTCATGGATACGCAGTATTTT
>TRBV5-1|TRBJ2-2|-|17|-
CASSRSHGGRGTGELFF
TGCGCCAGCAGCCGTTCTCACGGGGGGCGCGGCACCGGGGAGCTGTTTTTT
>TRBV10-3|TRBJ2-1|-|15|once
CAISEGRGRYNEQFF
TGTGCCATCAGTGAGGGCCGGGGGAGATACAATGAGCAGTTCTTC
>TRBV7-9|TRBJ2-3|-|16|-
CASSYRTASNTDTQYF
TGTGCCAGCAGCTACCGGACAGCCAGTAACACAGATACGCAGTATTTT
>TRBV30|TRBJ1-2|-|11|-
CAWSVGARDTF
TGTGCCTGGAGTGTGGGAGCCAGGGACACCTTC
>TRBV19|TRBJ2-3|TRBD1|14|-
CASSLQGDTDTQYF
TGTGCCAGTAGTTTGCAGGGGGATACAGATACGCAGTATTTT
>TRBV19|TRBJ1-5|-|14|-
CASSIGTRGQPQHF
TGTGCCAGTAGTATCGGGACTCGGGGACAGCCCCAGCATTTT
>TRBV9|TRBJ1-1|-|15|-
CASSPSPHSGVEAFF
TGTGCCAGCAGCCCGAGCCCTCATAGCGGGGTTGAAGCTTTCTTT
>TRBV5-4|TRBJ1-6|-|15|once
CASSLSGTNNSPLHF
TGTGCCAGCAGCTTGTCGGGGACAAATAATTCACCCCTCCACTTT
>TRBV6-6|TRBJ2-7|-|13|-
CASSKGTQKEQYF
TGTGCCAGCAGTAAGGGGACCCAGAAAGAGCAGTACTTC
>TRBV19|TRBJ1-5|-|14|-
CASSIGNGNQPQHF
TGTGCCAGTAGTATAGGGAATGGCAATCAGCCCCAGCATTTT
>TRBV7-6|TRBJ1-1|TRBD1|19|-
CASSLEGADRGHVNTEAFF
TGTGCCAGCAGCTTAGAAGGGGCTGACAGGGGGCATGTGAACACTGAAGCTTTCTTT
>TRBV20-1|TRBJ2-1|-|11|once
CSAQDYNEQFF
TGCAGTGCGCAGGATTACAATGAGCAGTTCTTC
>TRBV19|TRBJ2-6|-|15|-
CASISLDGGANVLTF
TGTGCCAGTATTTCACTTGACGGTGGGGCCAACGTCCTGACTTTC
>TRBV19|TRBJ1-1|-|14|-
CASSFGRANTEAFF
TGTGCCAGTAGTTTTGGCAGGGCGAACACTGAAGCTTTCTTT
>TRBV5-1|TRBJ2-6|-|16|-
CASSSYGGSGANVLTF
TGCGCCAGCAGCTCCTATGGGGGCTCTGGGGCCAACGTCCTGACTTTC
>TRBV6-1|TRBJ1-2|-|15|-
CASSSILRANYGYTF
TGTGCCAGCAGTAGCATACTCAGGGCAAACTATGGCTACACCTTC
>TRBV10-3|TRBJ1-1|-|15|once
CAISESIRAATEAFF
TGTGCCATCAGTGAGTCGATAAGGGCTGCCACTGAAGCTTTCTTT
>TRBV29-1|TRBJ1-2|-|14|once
CSVPPHGQSNGYTF
TGCAGCGTCCCACCCCACGGACAGTCGAATGGCTACACCTTC
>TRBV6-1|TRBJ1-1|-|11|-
CASSHRREAFF
TGTGCCAGCAGCCATCGGAGGGAAGCTTTCTTT
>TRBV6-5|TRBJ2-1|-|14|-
CASSYASGSGEQFF
TGTGCCAGCAGTTACGCCTCAGGGTCTGGCGAGCAGTTCTTC
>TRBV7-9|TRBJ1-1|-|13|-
CASSLIRNTEAFF
TGTGCCAGCAGCTTAATCCGGAACACTGAAGCTTTCTTT
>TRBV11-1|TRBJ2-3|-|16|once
CASSPGFRDGTDTQYF
TGTGCCAGCAGCCCAGGTTTCAGGGACGGCACAGATACGCAGTATTTT
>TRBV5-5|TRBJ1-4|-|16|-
CASSLVHTGSNEKLFF
TGTGCCAGCAGCTTGGTACACACAGGGTCTAATGAAAAACTGTTTTTT
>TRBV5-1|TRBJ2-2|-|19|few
CASRRAWQGRGATTGELFF
TGCGCCAGCAGACGAGCCTGGCAGGGACGGGGGGCGACCACCGGGGAGCTGTTTTTT
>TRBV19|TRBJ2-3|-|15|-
CASSPLSSRGNTQYF
TGTGCCAGTAGTCCCCTGTCGAGCCGGGGTAATACGCAGTATTTT
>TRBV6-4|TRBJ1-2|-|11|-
CASSDRIGYTF
TGTGCCAGCAGTGACAGGATTGGCTACACCTTC